These 24 T cell receptor beta chains share one sample of origin, sequenced in a study of Ad26.COV2.S vaccination and SARS-CoV-2 variants. Sequenced by immunoSEQ multiplex PCR; TCRdb stores in-frame clones only, minus some. Of roughly 380,000 clones in the sample, approximately 85% are singletons; the top ten hold 2.5% to 3.5%. Treatment specified: about 20 received Ad26.COV2.S at low or high dose, single or two shots; roughly 5 received placebo; per-sample allocation not given. Day 63 after the first injection of vaccine or placebo was the sampling time. This specimen consisted of peripheral blood, obtained in a trial of Ad26.COV2.S vaccine versus placebo. The receptors derive from a person aged 18 to 65 who received the Ad26.COV2.S COVID-19 vaccine or a placebo.

This chain joins TRBV7-2 and TRBJ2-3; TRBD2 matches at 8 bases. V was pared by 1 base and J by 7 bases, with 10 bases of the junction left unmatched. Germline loops: CDR1 SGHTA, CDR2 FQGNSA. This CDR3 spans 16 amino acids. CDR3: CASSLEPGSGAHTQYF. For the CDR3, the DNA is TGTGCCAGCAGCTTAGAGCCTGGTAGCGGGGCGCATACGCAGTATTTT. The complete variable domain, with remaining parts taken from reference TRBV7-2 and TRBJ2-3, reads GAGVSQSPSNKVTEKGKDVELRCDPISGHTALYWYRQSLGQGLEFLIYFQGNSAPDKSGLPSDRFSAERTGGSVSTLTIQRTQQEDSAVYLCASSLEPGSGAHTQYFGPGTRLTVL.

The rearrangement uses TRBV14 and TRBJ1-5; 7 bases map to TRBD1. The CDR3 extends over 18 amino acids. The J segment lost 0 bases and the V segment lost 0 bases, leaving 8 bases of the junction unmatched. Germline loops: CDR1 SGHDN, CDR2 FVKESK. The CDR3 region has the DNA TGTGCCAGCAGCCAAGATTGGGGGACAGACCATAGCAATCAGCCCCAGCATTTT. Protein: CASSQDWGTDHSNQPQHF.

This chain connects TRBV6-2 or TRBV6-3 to TRBJ1-4; TRBD1 matches at 9 bases. The CDR3 is 18 residues long. The trim removed 2 bases at V and 0 bases at J, leaving 7 bases unmatched. In germline, CDR1 is MNHEY, CDR2 SVGEGT. The CDR3 is CASSYPLDRGTTNEKLFF. CDR3 nucleotides: TGTGCCAGCAGTTACCCCTTGGACAGGGGCACAACTAATGAAAAACTGTTTTTT.

The V gene is TRBV18, the J gene TRBJ1-1; D call uncertain. The CDR3 covers 14 residues. V was cut by 6 bases and J by 1 base, with 12 bases left in between. Germline V CDR1 and CDR2: KGHSH, LQKENI. The CDR3 nucleotides are TGTGCCAGCTCGCCCGGAATGAGGAACACTGAAGCTTTCTTT. Amino acid sequence: CASSPGMRNTEAFF.

This clone appeared a few times. The V call is TRBV30, the J call TRBJ1-1, with unresolved D. The CDR3 totals 11 residues. V lost 3 bases, J lost 1 base, and 3 bases lay in between. Germline assignment: CDR1 GTSNPN and CDR2 SVGIG (reference sequence). As DNA, the CDR3 is TGTGCCTGGAGCTGGAACACTGAAGCTTTCTTT. Protein product: CAWSWNTEAFF.

This rearrangement joins TRBV15 to TRBJ1-1; weak D call: TRBD1 (5 bases). Per germline, CDR1 LNHNV and CDR2 YYDKDF (reference sequence). The V end lost 0 bases, the J end lost 10 bases, and 9 bases lay between the germline ends. CDR3 length equals 12 residues. The CDR3 nucleotides read TGTGCCACCAGCAGAGACGGGACTCGAGCTTTCTTT. This sequence encodes CATSRDGTRAFF. Using reference TRBV15 and TRBJ1-1 for the parts outside the CDR3, the full variable domain is DAMVIQNPRYQVTQFGKPVTLSCSQTLNHNVMYWYQQKSSQAPKLLFHYYDKDFNNEADTPDNFQSRRPNTSFCFLDIRSPGLGDTAMYLCATSRDGTRAFFGQGTRLTVV.

The rearrangement links TRBV7-7 to TRBJ2-1; D is undetermined. Germline V gives CDR1 SSHAT, CDR2 FNYEAQ (reference sequence). This CDR3 has 15 amino acids. V lost 0 bases to trimming and J lost 0 bases, with 6 bases between them. The CDR3 protein is CASSLAYSSYNEQFF. DNA for the CDR3: TGTGCCAGCAGCTTAGCTTATAGCTCCTACAATGAGCAGTTCTTC.

The V gene is TRBV9, the J gene TRBJ1-4, with 7 bases fitting TRBD1. The germline gives CDR1 SGDLS, CDR2 YYNGEE. This CDR3 spans 14 amino acids. Trimming took 4 bases from V and 6 from J; bases not matched to a gene: 6. The CDR3 bases are TGTGCCAGCAGCCAGGGGGGGCGCGATGAAAAACTGTTTTTT. Its protein product is CASSQGGRDEKLFF.

The rearrangement links TRBV5-8 to TRBJ1-5; no firm D call. Deletions cut 4 bases from V and 0 bases from J, with 11 bases between. The CDR3 length is 15 residues. Germline V lookup: CDR1 SGHTS, CDR2 YDEGEE. This chain's CDR3 is CASSRSDYSNQPQHF. The CDR3 DNA is TGTGCCAGCAGCCGGTCGGACTATAGCAATCAGCCCCAGCATTTT.

This clone showed up just a few times. The chain joins TRBV7-9 to TRBJ2-1, with TRBD2 matching 11 bases. This CDR3 is 14 amino acids long. Germline V CDR1 and CDR2: SEHNR, FQNEAQ (reference sequence). Losses at the gene ends were 5 bases for V and 12 bases for J; bases not matched to a gene: 9. The chain's CDR3 is CASSPSGGTLGQFF. CDR3 bases: TGTGCCAGCAGCCCTAGCGGGGGGACTTTGGGGCAGTTCTTC.

This sequence joins TRBV29-1 and TRBJ1-5, with D uncertain. Germline CDR1 and CDR2: SQVTM and ANQGSEA. Trimming removed 4 bases at V and 1 base at J, with 8 bases between. The CDR3 runs to 13 residues. CDR3 sequence (DNA): TGCAGCGTTGCGACGGGCAGCAATCAGCCCCAGCATTTT. It yields the protein CSVATGSNQPQHF. Full variable domain (missing parts from reference TRBV29-1 and TRBJ1-5): SAVISQKPSRDICQRGTSLTIQCQVDSQVTMMFWYRQQPGQSLTLIATANQGSEATYESGFVIDKFPISRPNLTFSTLTVSNMSPEDSSIYLCSVATGSNQPQHFGDGTRLSIL.

The chain couples TRBV2 to TRBJ2-2, with D unclear. V was trimmed by 7 bases and J by 0 bases, leaving 9 bases between them. The CDR3 contains 14 residues. Germline CDR1 SNHLY, CDR2 FYNNEI. CDR3 in DNA: TGTGCCAGCAAACAGACAACGAACACCGGGGAGCTGTTTTTT. Protein product: CASKQTTNTGELFF.

This chain links TRBV2 with TRBJ2-7; 8 positions match TRBD2. The CDR3 has 14 residues. After removal of 8 bases from V and 0 bases from J, the junction contained 6 bases not matched to a gene. The germline CDR1 and CDR2 sequences are SNHLY and FYNNEI. CDR3 sequence: CASQLAVTSYEQYF. CDR3 coding DNA: TGTGCCAGCCAACTAGCGGTCACCTCCTACGAGCAGTACTTC.

For the CDR3, the DNA is TGTGCCAGCAGCTCCAGCGGCGCGCCAGGTTACGAGCAGTACTTC. Its protein is CASSSSGAPGYEQYF. The chain uses TRBV7-2 and TRBJ2-7; D might be TRBD2 (5 bases). Between the trimmed V and J ends, which lost 4 bases and 4 bases, there was a span of 17 bases. Germline V gene sequence: CDR1 SGHTA, CDR2 FQGNSA. The CDR3 contains 15 residues.

This clone showed up just a few times. The chain recombines TRBV5-4 with TRBJ2-7; 7 bases are a match to TRBD2. From germline, CDR1 is SGHNT and CDR2 YYREEE (reference sequence). The CDR3 runs to 12 residues. The junction had 5 bases not matched to a gene; V was cut back by 5 bases and J by 6 bases. The CDR3 sequence is CASRLSGGEQYF. In DNA, the CDR3 is TGTGCCAGCAGACTCTCGGGAGGCGAGCAGTACTTC. Together with reference TRBV5-4 and TRBJ2-7, the CDR3 gives the full variable domain: ETGVTQSPTHLIKTRGQQVTLRCSSQSGHNTVSWYQQALGQGPQFIFQYYREEENGRGNFPPRFSGLQFPNYSSELNVNALELDDSALYLCASRLSGGEQYFGPGTRLTVT.

This clone has a handful of counts. The V gene is TRBV6-6, the J gene TRBJ2-2; D is undetermined. Between the trimmed V and J ends, which lost 6 bases and 1 base, there was a span of 0 bases. The CDR3 extends over 11 amino acids. The germline V gene encodes CDR1 MNHNY and CDR2 SVGAGI (reference sequence). Written as DNA, the CDR3 is TGTGCCAGCAGGAACACCGGGGAGCTGTTTTTT. It is translated as CASRNTGELFF.

The rearrangement joins TRBV12-3 or TRBV12-4 to TRBJ2-6; D remains ambiguous. Between the trimmed V and J ends, which lost 7 bases and 4 bases, there was a span of 8 bases. The CDR3 has 13 amino acids. CDR3 coding DNA: TGTGCCAGCATCACCCGCGGGGCCAACGTCCTGACTTTC. It encodes CASITRGANVLTF.

This sequence joins TRBV6-4 and TRBJ2-3; 7 positions agree with TRBD2. The J segment lost 0 bases and the V segment lost 0 bases, leaving 6 bases of the junction unmatched. CDR3 length: 17 residues. Germline values: CDR1 MRHNA, CDR2 SNTAGT. The chain's CDR3 is CASSDSVQRGSTDTQYF. The CDR3, as DNA: TGTGCCAGCAGTGACTCAGTCCAGCGGGGTAGCACAGATACGCAGTATTTT.

In DNA form, the CDR3 reads TGTGCCAGCAGTGCCCCCGGGACAGGGGGGACCTACGAGCAGTACTTC. Its translation is CASSAPGTGGTYEQYF. This chain links TRBV28 with TRBJ2-7, with 11 bases aligning to TRBD1. This CDR3 comprises 16 residues. V dropped 5 bases and J dropped 2; count of bases not matched to a gene: 8. Germline CDR1 and CDR2: MDHEN and SYDVKM.

This chain connects TRBV7-6 to TRBJ1-6; D is possibly TRBD1 (5 bases). The V gene lost 3 bases and the J gene lost 6 bases, with 12 bases spanning the gap. The CDR3 is made up of 15 amino acids. Germline V gene data show CDR1 as SGHVS and CDR2 as FNYEAQ. The CDR3 protein is CASSFGTEFNSPLHF. CDR3 nucleotide sequence: TGTGCCAGCAGCTTTGGGACCGAATTTAATTCACCCCTCCACTTT.

This clone came up a few times. The chain employs TRBV15 and TRBJ2-7, with TRBD2 as a possible D gene (7 bases). The germline V gene encodes CDR1 LNHNV and CDR2 YYDKDF (reference sequence). The CDR3 loop spans 14 amino acids. The V gene lost 5 bases and the J gene lost 3 bases, with 14 bases spanning the gap. The CDR3 reads CATSRGDTLYEQYF. The CDR3, as DNA: TGTGCCACCAGCCGGGGGGACACCCTCTACGAGCAGTACTTC.

This clone was counted between two and nine times. V is TRBV7-2 and J is TRBJ1-5, with 7 bases that match TRBD1. This CDR3 has 15 amino acids. Per the germline V gene, CDR1 is SGHTA and CDR2 is FQGNSA. With 5 bases clipped from V and 5 bases from J, the junction kept 9 bases outside the gene matches. The CDR3 DNA reads TGTGCCAGCAGCGAACGACAGGGATTTGATCAGCCCCAGCATTTT. Protein: CASSERQGFDQPQHF.

In this sample, this clone turned up a few times. The chain is built from TRBV6-5 and TRBJ1-2; D unresolved. V lost 8 bases to trimming and J lost 0 bases, with 7 bases between them. The CDR3 length is 12 residues. The germline CDR1 and CDR2 sequences are MNHEY and SVGAGI. As DNA, the CDR3 is TGTGCCAGCTGGAACGCTAACTATGGCTACACCTTC. Amino acids: CASWNANYGYTF.

The chain combines TRBV7-8 with TRBJ2-1; TRBD2 aligns across 8 bases. V was clipped by 2 bases and J by 3 bases; unmatched bases: 3. The CDR3 loop spans 15 amino acids. CDR1 and CDR2 (germline): SGHVS, FQNEAQ. The CDR3 region has the DNA TGTGCCAGCAGCTTATTACTAGCGGACTACAATGAGCAGTTCTTC. Its protein is CASSLLLADYNEQFF.